Described below is a single TCR beta chain sequence and its context. Antigen: not known. The CDR3 covers 17 residues. Germline loops: CDR1 SGHVS, CDR2 FQNEAQ. UMI-tagged TRB cDNA libraries were built via 5' RACE. TCRdb reprocessed the 5' RACE reads and keeps a single row for each CDR3 protein, giving no DNA. Its listing shows around 63,000 distinct CDR3 sequences. The sample is drawn from a study of CXCR3-negative and CXCR3-positive naive CD8 T cells. Findings and caveats of the study: More hydrophobic TRB CDR3s were found in CXCR3-positive naive cells than in CXCR3-negative naive cells. Because surface CD5 did not distinguish the naive subsets, TCR strength was inferred from TRB CDR3 properties.

Naive CD8+ T cells carried a CD45RO-CCR7+CD27+CD95- phenotype. The sequenced material came from naive CXCR3+ CD8+ T cells from blood. Subset indicated: CD45RO-CCR7+CD27+CD95- naive CD8+ T cells expressing CXCR3 (TNR3+). This clonotype originated in a human donor in good health. Some clones in this sample may be carry-over from other donors' samples. The chain carries TRBV7-8 and TRBJ1-1. CDR3 protein: CASSAARWPKGDTEAFF.